This TCR beta chain comes out of a study of blood T cells in healthy people across ages. Combining a sample-barcoded 5' primer with a J-beta primer mix, a second PCR ran for roughly 6 to 11 cycles. TCRdb re-analysed the 5' RACE reads in MiXCR, keeping a single row per CDR3 protein. The sample carries around 1.7 million distinct CDR3 sequences, approximately 30% recorded once. CDR1 is SGHAT, CDR2 FQNNGV, per germline. This CDR3 contains 15 residues. This clonotype was counted a few times. The sample was blood. The V gene is TRBV11-2, the J gene TRBJ2-7; D might be TRBD1 or TRBD2, each matching 5 bases. The DNA end is a closer match to TRBJ2-5, so the J assignment may be wrong. This sequence was found in a woman in her 30s in good health. The CDR3 here is CASSLVWGSVETQYF. In nucleotides, the CDR3 is TGTGCCAGCAGCTTAGTTTGGGGGTCGGTGGAGACCCAGTACTTC.